These 10 T cell receptor beta chains originate from one sample sequenced in a study of identical twins. TCRdb reprocessed the 5' RACE reads via MiXCR and lists one record per CDR3 protein. The data hold around 470,000 distinct CDR3 sequences, with more than 13% observed a single time. The same data also went into a second study, on yellow fever vaccine responses in identical twins.

The sequencing sample was made of CD4+ T cells sorted from blood. Receptors originate from a woman aged 18 to 35 in good health.

This clonotype has only a few counts. The chain couples TRBV7-2 to TRBJ2-4; perhaps TRBD1 as D (6 bases). V lost 1 base, J lost 9 bases, and 13 bases lay in between. Germline V lookup: CDR1 SGHTA, CDR2 FQGNSA. This CDR3 has 14 residues. The CDR3 bases are TGTGCCAGCAGCTTAGTGGGCAGGGGTAGCATTCAGTACTTC. It yields the protein CASSLVGRGSIQYF.

Only a few counts were recorded for this clonotype. This sequence joins TRBV5-1 and TRBJ2-7, with D tentatively TRBD2 (7 bases). Germline V lookup: CDR1 SGHRS, CDR2 YFSETQ. The CDR3 contains 12 residues. Trimming pared 8 bases from V and 3 bases from J, leaving 12 bases between. The CDR3 DNA follows: TGCGCCAGTGGGAGGGGGAGCTACGAGCAGTACTTC. Protein sequence: CASGRGSYEQYF.

This clonotype has more than one count but fewer than ten. The V gene is TRBV2, the J gene TRBJ1-5, with a tentative D call TRBD1 (6 bases). The CDR3 has 15 residues. Per germline, CDR1 SNHLY and CDR2 FYNNEI. V lost 7 bases to trimming and J lost 0 bases, with 13 bases between them. CDR3 DNA: TGTGCCAGCAACAGGGACGGGTCTAGCAATCAGCCCCAGCATTTT. Its translation is CASNRDGSSNQPQHF.

This clonotype turned up a few times. The rearrangement uses TRBV12-3 or TRBV12-4 and TRBJ2-5; 7 nucleotides align to TRBD1. After removal of 5 bases from V and 5 bases from J, the junction contained 11 bases not matched to a gene. The CDR3 is 15 residues long. The CDR3 reads CASSRATGVGETQYF. The CDR3 DNA reads as TGTGCCAGCAGTAGAGCCACAGGGGTTGGGGAGACCCAGTACTTC.

There are a few counts of this clonotype. The junction does not match germline at one end; this may be a read error. The chain uses TRBV7-3 and TRBJ2-1; 14 positions agree with TRBD2. Germline V gene data show CDR1 as SGHTA and CDR2 as FQGTGA. The CDR3 has 13 amino acids. The CDR3 region has the DNA TGTGCCAGCAGCTCAGGGACTAGCGGGGGCCCTCAATTC. Translated: CASSSGTSGGPQF.

The chain recombines TRBV4-3 with TRBJ2-3, with D possibly being TRBD2 (5 bases). Trimming shortened V by 1 base and J by 0 bases, and 11 bases separated the two germline ends. CDR1 and CDR2 (germline): LGHNA, YSLEER. The CDR3 runs 16 residues. As DNA, the CDR3 is TGCGCCAGCAGCCAAGGGAGCGGACTCAGCACAGATACGCAGTATTTT. It is translated as CASSQGSGLSTDTQYF.

The chain carries TRBV7-9 and TRBJ2-3, with 12 bases that match TRBD1. The CDR3 consists of 17 residues. Germline trimming cut 7 bases from V and 4 bases from J; bases unmatched to any gene: 12. Per the germline V gene, CDR1 is SEHNR and CDR2 is FQNEAQ (reference sequence). Here the CDR3 reads CASIPGGGTGGADTQYF. In DNA form, the CDR3 reads TGTGCCAGCATCCCAGGAGGGGGGACAGGGGGCGCAGATACGCAGTATTTT.

The chain is built from TRBV28 and TRBJ2-3; no firm D call. Between the trimmed V and J ends, which lost 3 bases and 5 bases, there was a span of 12 bases. This CDR3 spans 14 amino acids. Germline V lookup: CDR1 MDHEN, CDR2 SYDVKM. CDR3 region: CASSFVQLRDTQYF. In DNA, the CDR3 is TGTGCCAGCAGTTTCGTCCAGCTCAGAGATACGCAGTATTTT.

This clonotype was picked up many times. V gene TRBV20-1 combines with J gene TRBJ2-1; 13 bases line up with TRBD2. The CDR3 is 15 amino acids. Germline values: CDR1 DFQATT, CDR2 SNEGSKA (reference sequence). Trimming took 1 base from V and 5 from J; bases not matched to a gene: 2. CDR3 region: CSARAGTSGNNEQFF. The CDR3, as DNA: TGCAGTGCTAGAGCCGGGACTAGCGGGAACAATGAGCAGTTCTTC.

The V call is TRBV5-1, the J call TRBJ2-1; 8 nucleotides align to TRBD1. Germline trimming cut 3 bases from V and 3 bases from J; bases unmatched to any gene: 8. Germline V gene data show CDR1 as SGHRS and CDR2 as YFSETQ. The CDR3 is 16 residues long. The CDR3 is CASSSTGDWVYNEQFF. The DNA for the CDR3 is TGCGCCAGCAGCTCGACAGGGGATTGGGTCTACAATGAGCAGTTCTTC.